This T cell receptor beta chain is drawn from a study of T cells after yellow fever vaccination. In the study overall: SMART-Seq v4 Ultra Low Input prepared libraries from low-cell fractions.

General study results and limits: Post-booster samples contained most primary-vaccination clones (more than 95% CD4, approximately 88% CD8).

A single record per CDR3 protein comes from TCRdb applying MiXCR to the 5' RACE reads. The sample records 200,000 to 300,000 distinct CDR3 sequences, around 6.7% being singletons. The length of the CDR3 is 16 residues. The J segment lost 4 bases and the V segment lost 7 bases, leaving 11 bases of the junction unmatched. CDR1 is GTSNPN, CDR2 SVGIG, per germline (reference sequence). Concerning this clonotype: Its target is unknown.

This clonotype originated in a man aged 25 to 45 who received the YFV17D yellow fever vaccine. The chain links TRBV30 to TRBJ2-2; 11 bases fit TRBD1. Source: CD4+ T cells sorted from PBMCs, taken on the day of the yellow fever booster vaccination. The DNA for the CDR3 is TGTGCCTCCAACAAGCCGGGACAGGGGGTCACCGGGGAGCTGTTTTTT. Amino acids: CASNKPGQGVTGELFF.